Included here is one T cell receptor (beta chain) sequence, with context. These data originate in a study of blood T cells in healthy people across ages. The junction had 5 bases not matched to a gene; V was cut back by 0 bases and J by 9 bases. The CDR3 contains 14 residues. Germline V gives CDR1 SGHDN, CDR2 FVKESK. Sample-barcoded 5' priming and a J-beta primer mix drove a second PCR of roughly 7 to 11 cycles. TCRdb re-called the 5' RACE reads with MiXCR, one entry per CDR3 protein. The profile shows around 1,500,000 distinct CDR3 sequences, approximately 42% of them singletons. This TCR was sampled from a woman between 18 and 30 years old in good health. Specimen: blood. The V gene is TRBV14, the J gene TRBJ2-1, with TRBD2 matching 7 bases. The CDR3: CASSQEVGRGEQFF. DNA of the CDR3: TGTGCCAGCAGCCAAGAAGTGGGGAGGGGTGAGCAGTTCTTC.